Below, 11 T cell receptor beta chains from the same sample are listed, as sequenced in a study of beta chain features in type 1 diabetes. Expressed TCRB transcripts were sequenced, since all the RNA that had been isolated was reverse transcribed. Here immunoSEQ multiplex PCR was the method, and the copy in TCRdb shows in-frame clones only, minus some. Found here are fewer than 400,000 clones, less than 10% of them singletons; the top ten hold around 0.45%. Input material: central memory CD4+ T cells from blood. All receptors derive from a woman under 30 in good health.

This sequence joins TRBV28 and TRBJ2-3, with 7 nucleotides matching TRBD2. The junction had 3 bases not matched to a gene; V was cut back by 6 bases and J by 3 bases. The CDR3 has 13 amino acids. Per germline, CDR1 MDHEN and CDR2 SYDVKM. CDR3 sequence: CASRRAGTDTQYF. The DNA for the CDR3 is TGTGCCAGCAGGCGAGCGGGAACAGATACGCAGTATTTT.

This clone was counted a few times. This chain links TRBV15 with TRBJ2-4, with 8 bases lining up with TRBD1. CDR1 and CDR2 (germline): LNHNV, YYDKDF (reference sequence). V lost 2 bases to trimming and J lost 0 bases; unmatched junction nucleotides: 6. The length of the CDR3 is 17 residues. CDR3 amino acids: CATSRTTGGIAKNIQYF. CDR3 coding DNA: TGTGCCACCAGCAGAACTACAGGGGGAATAGCCAAAAACATTCAGTACTTC. The full variable domain, with the rest looked up from reference TRBV15 and TRBJ2-4, is DAMVIQNPRYQVTQFGKPVTLSCSQTLNHNVMYWYQQKSSQAPKLLFHYYDKDFNNEADTPDNFQSRRPNTSFCFLDIRSPGLGDTAMYLCATSRTTGGIAKNIQYFGAGTRLSVL.

There are a few counts of this clone. V and J are TRBV25-1 and TRBJ2-3; the match to TRBD2 covers 7 bases. The CDR3 loop spans 16 amino acids. The V segment lost 1 base and the J segment 5 bases; nucleotides outside the gene matches: 9. Per germline, CDR1 MGHDK and CDR2 SYGVNS. CDR3 in amino acids: CASSESGGGSGDTQYF. The CDR3 DNA sequence: TGTGCCAGCAGTGAATCGGGTGGCGGGAGTGGAGATACGCAGTATTTT.

This sequence joins TRBV7-9 and TRBJ2-2; D unclear. V lost 1 base, J lost 5 bases, and 11 bases lay in between. The length of the CDR3 is 15 residues. Germline assignment: CDR1 SEHNR and CDR2 FQNEAQ (reference sequence). CDR3 sequence reads: CASSLDSLRTGELFF. The CDR3 coding sequence is TGTGCCAGCAGCTTAGATTCGTTGCGGACCGGGGAGCTGTTTTTT.

This clone was detected a few times. The rearrangement joins TRBV5-4 to TRBJ2-2; no definite D call. The CDR3 runs 12 residues. V was shortened by 0 bases and J by 10 bases, with 7 bases between the two germline ends. The germline V gene has CDR1 SGHNT and CDR2 YYREEE (reference sequence). The CDR3 DNA reads as TGTGCCAGCAGCTTGGGCAACTCGGAGCTGTTTTTT. As protein: CASSLGNSELFF.

This clone was seen repeatedly, ten times or more. The chain combines TRBV5-5 with TRBJ2-7; no definite D call. The germline V gene encodes CDR1 SGHKS and CDR2 YYEKEE (reference sequence). CDR3 length equals 14 residues. V dropped 1 base and J dropped 2 bases, with 10 bases sitting between them. The CDR3 nucleotides are TGTGCCAGCAGCTTGCACGGAACCCCCTACGAGCAGTACTTC. The encoded protein is CASSLHGTPYEQYF.

This chain connects TRBV7-2 to TRBJ1-2; weak D call: TRBD1 (6 bases). V was trimmed by 1 base and J by 2 bases, leaving 14 bases between them. The germline V gene encodes CDR1 SGHTA and CDR2 FQGNSA. This CDR3 contains 16 residues. The CDR3 loop is CASSLGVSGANYGYTF. The CDR3 nucleotides read TGTGCCAGCAGCTTAGGGGTATCAGGGGCCAACTATGGCTACACCTTC.

This clone was recorded a few times. The V call is TRBV5-6, the J call TRBJ1-3; D call uncertain. V shed 0 bases and J shed 0 bases, with 4 bases lying between them. The germline CDR1 and CDR2 sequences are SGHDT and YYEEEE. CDR3 length equals 14 residues. CDR3 sequence (DNA): TGTGCCAGCAGCTTGGGGCGCTCTGGAAACACCATATATTTT. It is translated as CASSLGRSGNTIYF.

This clone was counted only a few times. This chain connects TRBV5-8 to TRBJ2-6, with 8 bases aligning to TRBD2. Germline CDR1 and CDR2: SGHTS and YDEGEE. The CDR3 has 15 amino acids. V dropped 10 bases and J dropped 2; count of bases not matched to a gene: 8. Written as DNA, the CDR3 is TGTGCCTCCGGGAGGGGAATTACTGGGGCCAACGTCCTGACTTTC. Encoded protein: CASGRGITGANVLTF.

V gene TRBV4-1 combines with J gene TRBJ2-1, with D maybe TRBD2 (6 bases). The CDR3 covers 18 residues. V was cut by 1 base and J by 0 bases, with 16 bases left in between. The germline V gene encodes CDR1 MGHRA and CDR2 YSYEKL. The CDR3 loop reads CASSQGSGDGSSYNEQFF. CDR3 bases: TGCGCCAGCAGCCAAGGATCGGGAGACGGTAGCTCCTACAATGAGCAGTTCTTC.

This clone was recorded at least ten times. The V call is TRBV7-9, the J call TRBJ1-4, with TRBD1 matching 7 bases. Germline lookup yields CDR1 SEHNR and CDR2 FQNEAQ (reference sequence). This CDR3 region has 15 residues. V was pared by 11 bases and J by 4 bases, with 13 bases of the junction left unmatched. The CDR3 region has the DNA TGTGCCTCCAAGAGGGGGACAGCCGTTAATGAAAAACTGTTTTTT. Its translation: CASKRGTAVNEKLFF.